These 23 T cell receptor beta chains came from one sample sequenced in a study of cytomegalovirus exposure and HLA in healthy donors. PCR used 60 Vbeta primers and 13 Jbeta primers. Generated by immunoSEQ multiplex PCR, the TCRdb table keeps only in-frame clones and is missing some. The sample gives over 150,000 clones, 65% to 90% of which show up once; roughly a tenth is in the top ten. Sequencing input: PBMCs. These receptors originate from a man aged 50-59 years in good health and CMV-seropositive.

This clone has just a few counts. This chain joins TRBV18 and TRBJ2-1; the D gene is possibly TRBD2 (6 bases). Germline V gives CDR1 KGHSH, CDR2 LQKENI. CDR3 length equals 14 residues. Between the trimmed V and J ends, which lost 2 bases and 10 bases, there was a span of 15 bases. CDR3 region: CASSPKEGRREQFF. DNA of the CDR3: TGTGCCAGCTCACCAAAGGAGGGCAGACGGGAGCAGTTCTTC.

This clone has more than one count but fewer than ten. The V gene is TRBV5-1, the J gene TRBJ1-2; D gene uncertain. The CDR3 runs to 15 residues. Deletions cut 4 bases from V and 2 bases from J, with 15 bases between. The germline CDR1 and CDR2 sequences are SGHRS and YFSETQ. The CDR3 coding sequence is TGCGCCAGCAGCCCAAGTCCCCACAGCAACTATGGCTACACCTTC. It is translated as CASSPSPHSNYGYTF.

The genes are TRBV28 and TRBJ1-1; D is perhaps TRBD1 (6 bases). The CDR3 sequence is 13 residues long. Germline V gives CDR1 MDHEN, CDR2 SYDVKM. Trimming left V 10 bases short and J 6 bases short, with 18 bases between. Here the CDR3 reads CAIHIRGGSEAFF. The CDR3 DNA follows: TGTGCCATTCACATCAGGGGAGGGTCTGAAGCTTTCTTT.

CDR3 in DNA: TGTGCCAGCAGTGGCTCCCTGACAGGGGGCTACGAGCAGTACTTC. Its protein product is CASSGSLTGGYEQYF. This sequence joins TRBV6-5 and TRBJ2-7, with 9 bases fitting TRBD1. Germline trimming cut 5 bases from V and 3 bases from J; bases unmatched to any gene: 8. The germline gives CDR1 MNHEY, CDR2 SVGAGI. The CDR3 sequence is 15 residues long.

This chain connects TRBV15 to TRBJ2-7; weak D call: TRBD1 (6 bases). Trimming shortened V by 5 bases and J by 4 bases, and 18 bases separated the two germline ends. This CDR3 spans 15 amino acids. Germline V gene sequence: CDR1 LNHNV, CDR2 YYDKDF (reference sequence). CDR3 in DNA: TGTGCCACCAGCCTTTCCCCAGGGGTTGGTTACGAGCAGTACTTC. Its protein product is CATSLSPGVGYEQYF.

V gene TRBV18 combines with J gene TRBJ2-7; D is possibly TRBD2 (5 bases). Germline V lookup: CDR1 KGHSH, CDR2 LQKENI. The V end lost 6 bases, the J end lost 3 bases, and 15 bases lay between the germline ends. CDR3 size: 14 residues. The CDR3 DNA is TGTGCCAGCTCTCCCGCCGGACTGCTCTACGAGCAGTACTTC. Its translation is CASSPAGLLYEQYF.

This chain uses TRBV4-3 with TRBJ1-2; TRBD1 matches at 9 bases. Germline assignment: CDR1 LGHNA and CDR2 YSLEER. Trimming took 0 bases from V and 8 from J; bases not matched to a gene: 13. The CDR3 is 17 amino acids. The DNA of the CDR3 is TGCGCCAGCAGCCAAGAGACGGACAGGGGCTCCCTAATGGGCTACACCTTC. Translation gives CASSQETDRGSLMGYTF.

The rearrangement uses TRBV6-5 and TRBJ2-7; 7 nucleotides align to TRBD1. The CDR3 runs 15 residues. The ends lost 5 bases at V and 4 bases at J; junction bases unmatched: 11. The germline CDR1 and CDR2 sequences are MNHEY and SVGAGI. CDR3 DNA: TGTGCCAGCAGTAGGACCGGGACAGCCGCTTACGAGCAGTACTTC. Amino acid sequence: CASSRTGTAAYEQYF.

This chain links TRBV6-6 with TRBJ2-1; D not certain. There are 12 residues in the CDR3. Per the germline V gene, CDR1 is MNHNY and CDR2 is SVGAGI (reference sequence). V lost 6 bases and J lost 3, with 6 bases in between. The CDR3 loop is CASRVSYNEQFF. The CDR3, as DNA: TGTGCCAGCAGAGTTAGCTACAATGAGCAGTTCTTC.

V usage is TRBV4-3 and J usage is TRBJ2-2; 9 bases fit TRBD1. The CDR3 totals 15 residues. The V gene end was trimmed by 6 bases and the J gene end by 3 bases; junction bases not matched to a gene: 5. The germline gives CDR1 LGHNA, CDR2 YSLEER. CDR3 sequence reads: CASRRDREDTGELFF. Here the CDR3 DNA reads TGCGCCAGCAGAAGGGACAGGGAGGACACCGGGGAGCTGTTTTTT.

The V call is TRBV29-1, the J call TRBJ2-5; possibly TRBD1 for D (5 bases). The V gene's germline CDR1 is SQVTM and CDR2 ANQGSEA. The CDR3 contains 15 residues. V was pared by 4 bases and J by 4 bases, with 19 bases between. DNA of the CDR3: TGCAGCGTTGCCGATGGATTGCGACAGTTAGAGACCCAGTACTTC. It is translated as CSVADGLRQLETQYF.

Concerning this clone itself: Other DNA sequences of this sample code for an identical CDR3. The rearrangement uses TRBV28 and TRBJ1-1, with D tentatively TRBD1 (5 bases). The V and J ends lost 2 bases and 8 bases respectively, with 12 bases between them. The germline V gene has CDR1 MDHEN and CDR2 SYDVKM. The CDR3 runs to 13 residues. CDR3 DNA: TGTGCCAGCAGTTTAAGGGGAGGGACGGAAGCTTTCTTT. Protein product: CASSLRGGTEAFF.

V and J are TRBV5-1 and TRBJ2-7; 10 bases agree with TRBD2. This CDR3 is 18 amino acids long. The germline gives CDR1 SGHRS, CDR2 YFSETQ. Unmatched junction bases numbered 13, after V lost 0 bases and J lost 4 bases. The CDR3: CASSLGLTTSGVLYEQYF. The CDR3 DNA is TGCGCCAGCAGCTTGGGATTAACCACTAGCGGGGTCTTGTACGAGCAGTACTTC.

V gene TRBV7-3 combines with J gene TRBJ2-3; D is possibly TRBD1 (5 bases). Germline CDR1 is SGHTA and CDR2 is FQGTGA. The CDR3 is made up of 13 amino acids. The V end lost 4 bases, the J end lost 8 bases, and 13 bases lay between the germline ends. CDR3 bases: TGTGCCAGCAGCTCCAGTGATAGGGGTACGCAGTATTTT. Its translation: CASSSSDRGTQYF.

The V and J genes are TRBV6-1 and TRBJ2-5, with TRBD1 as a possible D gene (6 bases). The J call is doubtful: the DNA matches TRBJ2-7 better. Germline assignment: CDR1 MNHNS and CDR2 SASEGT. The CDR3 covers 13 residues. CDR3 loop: CASIQGPSYEQYF. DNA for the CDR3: TGTGCCAGCATCCAGGGGCCATCGTACGAGCAGTACTTC.

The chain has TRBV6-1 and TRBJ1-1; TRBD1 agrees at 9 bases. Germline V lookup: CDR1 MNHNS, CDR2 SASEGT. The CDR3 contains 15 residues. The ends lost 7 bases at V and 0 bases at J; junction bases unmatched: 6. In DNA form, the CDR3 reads TGTGCCAGCATGTGGGACAGGGTAATGAACACTGAAGCTTTCTTT. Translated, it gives CASMWDRVMNTEAFF.

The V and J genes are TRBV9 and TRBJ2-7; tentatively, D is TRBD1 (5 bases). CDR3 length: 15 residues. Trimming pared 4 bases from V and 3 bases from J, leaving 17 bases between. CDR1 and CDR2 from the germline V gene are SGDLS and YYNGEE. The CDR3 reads CASSPKAGADYEQYF. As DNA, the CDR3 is TGTGCCAGCAGCCCAAAAGCTGGGGCGGACTACGAGCAGTACTTC.

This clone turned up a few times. The CDR3 sequence is CASSLTGELFF. In DNA, the CDR3 is TGTGCCAGCAGCCTTACCGGGGAGCTGTTTTTT. The V and J genes are TRBV7-9 and TRBJ2-2; no definite D call. Trimming took 5 bases from V and 5 from J, leaving 3 bases between them. Germline values: CDR1 SEHNR, CDR2 FQNEAQ (reference sequence). The CDR3 loop spans 11 amino acids. Using reference TRBV7-9 and TRBJ2-2 for the parts outside the CDR3, the full variable domain is DTGVSQNPRHKITKRGQNVTFRCDPISEHNRLYWYRQTLGQGPEFLTYFQNEAQLEKSRLLSDRFSAERPKGSFSTLEIQRTEQGDSAMYLCASSLTGELFFGEGSRLTVL.

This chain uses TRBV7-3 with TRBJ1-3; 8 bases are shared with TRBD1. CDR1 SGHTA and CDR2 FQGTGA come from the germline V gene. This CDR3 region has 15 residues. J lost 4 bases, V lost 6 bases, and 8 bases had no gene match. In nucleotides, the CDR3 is TGTGCCAGCAGTTCAGGGGGCAGGGAAGGAAACACCATATATTTT. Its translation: CASSSGGREGNTIYF.

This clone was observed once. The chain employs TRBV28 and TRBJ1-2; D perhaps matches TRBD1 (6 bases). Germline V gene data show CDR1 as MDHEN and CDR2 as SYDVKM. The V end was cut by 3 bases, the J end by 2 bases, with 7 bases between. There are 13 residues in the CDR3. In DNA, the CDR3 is TGTGCCAGCAGTTTTGGACAGAACTATGGCTACACCTTC. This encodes CASSFGQNYGYTF.

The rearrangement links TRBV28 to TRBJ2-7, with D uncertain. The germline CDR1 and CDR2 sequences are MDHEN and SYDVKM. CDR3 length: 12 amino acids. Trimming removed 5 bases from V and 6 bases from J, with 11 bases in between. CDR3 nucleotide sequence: TGTGCCAGCAGTCAGCAGGTATTCGAGCAGTACTTC. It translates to CASSQQVFEQYF.

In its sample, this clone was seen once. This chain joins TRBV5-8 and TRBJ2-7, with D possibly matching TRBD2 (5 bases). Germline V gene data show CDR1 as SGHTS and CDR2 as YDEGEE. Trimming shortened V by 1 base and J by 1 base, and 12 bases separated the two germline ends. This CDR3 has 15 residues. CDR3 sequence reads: CASSLFLARSYEQYF. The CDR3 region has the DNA TGTGCCAGCAGCTTGTTTTTAGCGCGATCCTACGAGCAGTACTTC.

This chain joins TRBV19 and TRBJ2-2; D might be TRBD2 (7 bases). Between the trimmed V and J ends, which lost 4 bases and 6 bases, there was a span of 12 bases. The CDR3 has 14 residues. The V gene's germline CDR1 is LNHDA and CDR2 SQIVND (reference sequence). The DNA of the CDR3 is TGTGCCAGTAGTAGGGGGGGGCGAGCCGGGGAGCTGTTTTTT. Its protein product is CASSRGGRAGELFF.